These 25 T cell receptor beta chains were sequenced from one sample in a study of cytomegalovirus exposure and HLA in healthy donors. The PCR ran on 60 Vbeta and 13 Jbeta primers. Here immunoSEQ multiplex PCR was the method, and the copy in TCRdb shows in-frame clones only, minus some. Of more than 100,000 clones listed, 80% are singletons. Sequenced input: PBMCs. The receptors originated from a female donor in good health and CMV-seropositive.

This clone was recorded once. DNA of the CDR3: TGTGCCAGCAGCCAAGCAGGCCTGGGGAACACTGAAGCTTTCTTT. Protein sequence: CASSQAGLGNTEAFF. The chain has TRBV14 and TRBJ1-1; no firm D call. CDR1 and CDR2 from the germline V gene are SGHDN and FVKESK. The CDR3 extends over 15 amino acids. Trimming stripped 1 base from V and 1 base from J, with 10 bases between. The whole variable domain, remainder taken from reference TRBV14 and TRBJ1-1, is EAGVTQFPSHSVIEKGQTVTLRCDPISGHDNLYWYRRVMGKEIKFLLHFVKESKQDESGMPNNRFLAERTGGTYSTLKVQPAELEDSGVYFCASSQAGLGNTEAFFGQGTRLTVV.

This clone was detected a few times. The CDR3 coding sequence is TGTGCCAGCGGGGGGGAGATCAATGAGCAGTTCTTC. As protein: CASGGEINEQFF. V gene TRBV9 combines with J gene TRBJ2-1; 7 nucleotides match TRBD2. After removal of 7 bases from V and 6 bases from J, the junction contained 4 bases not matched to a gene. This CDR3 region has 12 residues. CDR1 and CDR2 from the germline V gene are SGDLS and YYNGEE.

The gene calls are TRBV2 and TRBJ2-6; D gene unclear. The CDR3 sequence is 15 residues long. The ends were cut back, 1 base at V and 2 bases at J, with 6 bases in the middle. Germline V gives CDR1 SNHLY, CDR2 FYNNEI. The CDR3 loop reads CASSEEQAGANVLTF. CDR3 sequence (DNA): TGTGCCAGCAGTGAAGAACAAGCTGGGGCCAACGTCCTGACTTTC.

In nucleotides, the CDR3 is TGTGCCAGCAGCTTGACAGGGGGCAACACTGAAGCTTTCTTT. This sequence encodes CASSLTGGNTEAFF. The genes are TRBV11-2 and TRBJ1-1, with 10 bases that match TRBD1. V lost 3 bases, J lost 2 bases, and 0 bases stayed unmatched. CDR3 size: 14 residues. CDR1 is SGHAT, CDR2 FQNNGV, per germline.

This sequence joins TRBV4-1 and TRBJ1-5; 11 bases fit TRBD1. The CDR3 extends over 19 amino acids. The germline V gene has CDR1 MGHRA and CDR2 YSYEKL. V lost 4 bases and J lost 2; bases outside the gene matches: 13. CDR3 nucleotide sequence: TGCGCCAGCAGCCCCTTCCGAGGACAGGGGGCAGGAGGCAATCAGCCCCAGCATTTT. Translated, it gives CASSPFRGQGAGGNQPQHF.

The chain combines TRBV18 with TRBJ2-7, with D tentatively TRBD1 (6 bases). The CDR3 is 15 amino acids. Trimming pared 4 bases from V and 9 bases from J, leaving 22 bases between. The germline gives CDR1 KGHSH, CDR2 LQKENI. The CDR3 sequence: CASSLQGAPNWGQYF. CDR3 bases: TGTGCCAGCTCACTACAGGGAGCCCCCAACTGGGGGCAGTACTTC.

The V and J genes are TRBV6-6 and TRBJ1-2; D call uncertain. This CDR3 is 12 amino acids long. Trimming left V 6 bases short and J 7 bases short, with 12 bases between. Germline CDR1 is MNHNY and CDR2 is SVGAGI (reference sequence). The CDR3 loop is CASRKTDGGYTF. DNA of the CDR3: TGTGCCAGCAGGAAAACAGACGGTGGCTACACCTTC.

A note on this clone: In the same sample, other DNA sequences code for this CDR3. The V and J genes are TRBV5-1 and TRBJ2-2, with D possibly TRBD2 on 5 matching bases. The CDR3 is 15 amino acids. The V gene's germline CDR1 is SGHRS and CDR2 YFSETQ. Trimming left V 1 base short and J 2 bases short, with 9 bases between. The CDR3 DNA is TGCGCCAGCAGCTTGCCCAGCGGAAACACCGGGGAGCTGTTTTTT. Its translation: CASSLPSGNTGELFF.

This clone was detected only once. This chain joins TRBV7-3 and TRBJ2-1; D unclear. V dropped 3 bases and J dropped 0 bases, with 18 bases sitting between them. Germline-derived CDR1 and CDR2 are SGHTA and FQGTGA. CDR3 length equals 18 residues. In DNA form, the CDR3 reads TGTGCCAGCAGCTTTAAGATAGCAGATTTCTACTCCTACAATGAGCAGTTCTTC. Translating it yields CASSFKIADFYSYNEQFF.

The CDR3 sequence is CASSSGLAGGRETQYF. The CDR3 DNA reads as TGTGCCAGCAGCTCGGGACTAGCGGGGGGGCGGGAGACCCAGTACTTC. The V call is TRBV7-2, the J call TRBJ2-5; 16 bases line up with TRBD2. The ends lost 4 bases at V and 5 bases at J; junction bases unmatched: 4. This CDR3 spans 16 amino acids. CDR1 is SGHTA, CDR2 FQGNSA, per germline.

The chain employs TRBV7-9 and TRBJ1-1; TRBD1 matches at 9 bases. The CDR3 spans 15 residues. V lost 5 bases and J lost 0; bases outside the gene matches: 4. From germline, CDR1 is SEHNR and CDR2 FQNEAQ (reference sequence). The CDR3 nucleotides are TGTGCCAGCAGCGGGACAGGGTCGGTGAACACTGAAGCTTTCTTT. It codes for CASSGTGSVNTEAFF.

The chain links TRBV5-1 to TRBJ2-5; 11 bases agree with TRBD2. Trimming cost V 0 bases and J 2 bases; bases outside gene matches: 3. CDR3 length: 16 amino acids. In germline, CDR1 is SGHRS, CDR2 YFSETQ. The CDR3 region has the DNA TGCGCCAGCAGCTTGGCACTAGCGGGGGCTCAAGAGACCCAGTACTTC. Its protein product is CASSLALAGAQETQYF.

The CDR3 DNA follows: TGTGCCATCAGTGAGTCTATTATAGAAGAGACCCAGTACTTC. It specifies CAISESIIEETQYF. The chain is built from TRBV10-3 and TRBJ2-5; D is undetermined. CDR1 is ENHRY and CDR2 is SYGVKD in the germline V gene. V shed 0 bases and J shed 3 bases, with 8 bases lying between them. The length of the CDR3 is 14 residues.

The chain combines TRBV19 with TRBJ2-7, with D tentatively TRBD1 (6 bases). The CDR3 runs 16 residues. The V end was cut by 4 bases, the J end by 3 bases, with 19 bases between. Germline V gene data show CDR1 as LNHDA and CDR2 as SQIVND (reference sequence). This chain's CDR3 is CASSRKSTGRGYEQYF. DNA for the CDR3: TGTGCCAGTAGTAGGAAGTCAACAGGGCGAGGCTACGAGCAGTACTTC.

The CDR3 DNA follows: TGTGCCAGCAGCTACAGACTAGCGGGGTCGAATGAGCAGTTCTTC. This codes for CASSYRLAGSNEQFF. This chain joins TRBV5-4 and TRBJ2-1; 11 bases match TRBD2. This CDR3 region has 15 residues. V was pared by 3 bases and J by 7 bases, with 6 bases of the junction left unmatched. Germline CDR1 is SGHNT and CDR2 is YYREEE (reference sequence).

The chain couples TRBV5-5 to TRBJ1-2; 9 bases agree with TRBD1. Losses at the gene ends were 3 bases for V and 3 bases for J; bases not matched to a gene: 3. Looked up from germline, CDR1 is SGHKS and CDR2 is YYEKEE (reference sequence). This CDR3 is 14 amino acids long. For the CDR3, the DNA is TGTGCCAGCAGCTGGACAGGGGCGGACTATGGCTACACCTTC. Its protein is CASSWTGADYGYTF.

This sequence joins TRBV5-1 and TRBJ2-2, with D perhaps TRBD1 (7 bases). This CDR3 is built from 15 residues. CDR1 SGHRS and CDR2 YFSETQ come from the germline V gene. The V and J ends lost 2 bases and 3 bases respectively, with 11 bases between them. CDR3 region: CASSFLRGDTGELFF. The CDR3 DNA reads TGCGCCAGCAGCTTCCTCAGGGGGGACACCGGGGAGCTGTTTTTT.

V is TRBV6-6 and J is TRBJ1-1; TRBD1 might be the D (6 bases). Trimming took off 5 bases at V and 1 base at J, with 17 bases between the two ends. CDR1 and CDR2 from the germline V gene are MNHNY and SVGAGI (reference sequence). This CDR3 spans 16 amino acids. The CDR3, as DNA: TGTGCCAGCAGTCCTCGGGGGGGGGCCTGGAACACTGAAGCTTTCTTT. The encoded protein is CASSPRGGAWNTEAFF.

This chain uses TRBV27 with TRBJ2-5; weak D call: TRBD1 (5 bases). V lost 6 bases, J lost 3 bases, and 23 bases lay in between. CDR1 and CDR2 (germline): MNHEY, SMNVEV (reference sequence). This CDR3 spans 17 amino acids. CDR3 sequence: CASRLPPLARAKETQYF. The CDR3 nucleotides are TGTGCCAGCAGATTACCCCCTTTAGCCAGGGCCAAAGAGACCCAGTACTTC.

The CDR3 here is CASSRQGNTEAFF. The CDR3 nucleotides are TGTGCCAGTAGCAGACAGGGGAACACTGAAGCTTTCTTT. V usage is TRBV19 and J usage is TRBJ1-1, with 7 bases lining up with TRBD1. The CDR3 loop spans 13 amino acids. Germline V gene data show CDR1 as LNHDA and CDR2 as SQIVND (reference sequence). The trim removed 6 bases at V and 1 base at J, leaving 2 bases unmatched. The full variable domain, rest sourced from reference TRBV19 and TRBJ1-1, is DGGITQSPKYLFRKEGQNVTLSCEQNLNHDAMYWYRQDPGQGLRLIYYSQIVNDFQKGDIAEGYSVSREKKESFPLTVTSAQKNPTAFYLCASSRQGNTEAFFGQGTRLTVV.

The chain uses TRBV20-1 and TRBJ2-5; D unclear. This CDR3 region has 11 residues. V lost 0 bases, J lost 5 bases, and 4 bases lay in between. Germline V gene sequence: CDR1 DFQATT, CDR2 SNEGSKA (reference sequence). The CDR3 loop is CSARDRETQYF. Written as DNA, the CDR3 is TGCAGTGCTAGAGATCGGGAGACCCAGTACTTC.

This clone was observed a handful of times. CDR3 coding DNA: TGTGCCAGCAGCTTCGGCGGGGTAAGGGGAACTGAAGCTTTCTTT. Translation: CASSFGGVRGTEAFF. J is TRBJ1-1 and V is TRBV6-6; perhaps TRBD1 as D (5 bases). Trimming pared 6 bases from V and 5 bases from J, leaving 19 bases between. Germline CDR1 MNHNY, CDR2 SVGAGI (reference sequence). This CDR3 spans 15 amino acids.

This clone was observed at least ten times. V is TRBV5-4 and J is TRBJ1-4; tentatively, D is TRBD1 (5 bases). The V end was cut by 0 bases, the J end by 4 bases, with 7 bases between. Per germline, CDR1 SGHNT and CDR2 YYREEE (reference sequence). This CDR3 comprises 14 residues. The CDR3 DNA reads as TGTGCCAGCAGCTTGGGACAGCTTAATGAAAAACTGTTTTTT. Translation gives CASSLGQLNEKLFF.

CDR3 in amino acids: CAWNVGGGGSSGNTIYF. The DNA of the CDR3 is TGTGCCTGGAATGTTGGTGGGGGAGGCAGCTCTGGAAACACCATATATTTT. The rearrangement uses TRBV30 and TRBJ1-3; possibly TRBD1 for D (5 bases). Trimming took 4 bases from V and 0 from J, leaving 19 bases between them. Germline-derived CDR1 and CDR2 are GTSNPN and SVGIG (reference sequence). This CDR3 contains 17 residues.

The V gene is TRBV4-1, the J gene TRBJ2-1; D possibly corresponds to TRBD2 (5 bases). The length of the CDR3 is 15 residues. V was trimmed by 0 bases and J by 6 bases, leaving 12 bases between them. Per germline, CDR1 MGHRA and CDR2 YSYEKL. The CDR3 sequence: CASSQEVARGNEQFF. The CDR3 nucleotides read TGCGCCAGCAGCCAAGAAGTCGCACGGGGCAATGAGCAGTTCTTC.